This TCR beta chain was documented in a study of shared clonotypes between healthy human individuals. Details on this clone: The antigen is undetermined.

V gave up 7 bases and J gave up 1 base, with 10 bases separating them. The CDR3 covers 13 residues. Germline V lookup: CDR1 WSHSY, CDR2 SAAADI. TCRdb's copy holds only in-frame clones and misses some; the assay was immunoSEQ multiplex PCR. The sample contains roughly 1,100,000 clones, 70% to 80% of which appear only once. Regarding the study as a whole: A reduction in generation probabilities was seen for non-shared clonotypes relative to those shared by all four donors.

This chain connects TRBV10-2 to TRBJ2-5, with D uncertain. The source material was memory CD4+ T cells sorted from blood. Stated subset: CD45RA-negative fraction. This sequence originates from a man aged 18 to 30 in good health. CDR3 residues: CASTARIQETQYF. The CDR3 region has the DNA TGCGCCAGCACAGCACGTATCCAAGAGACCCAGTACTTC.